The 17 T cell receptor beta chains below were found in one sample sequenced in a study of T cell responses to AZD1222 COVID-19 vaccine. Sequencing used immunoSEQ multiplex PCR; TCRdb keeps in-frame clones, though not all of them. The table shows about 80,000 clones, with approximately 86% occurring only once. The sequences come from peripheral blood, collected on day 0 of AZD1222 vaccination. These receptors were obtained from an adult in good health.

The chain recombines TRBV5-1 with TRBJ2-3; D ambiguous. The CDR3 consists of 14 residues. V was shortened by 4 bases and J by 2 bases, with 11 bases between the two germline ends. Per the germline V gene, CDR1 is SGHRS and CDR2 is YFSETQ. In DNA, the CDR3 is TGCGCCAGCAGCCCAACCGGCCTCACAGATACGCAGTATTTT. It encodes CASSPTGLTDTQYF.

The V call is TRBV5-1, the J call TRBJ1-3; no firm D call. Trimming left V 2 bases short and J 0 bases short, with 9 bases between. The CDR3 is 15 residues long. Germline V lookup: CDR1 SGHRS, CDR2 YFSETQ. The CDR3 nucleotides are TGCGCCAGCAGCTTTCTAGGTAACTCTGGAAACACCATATATTTT. Residues: CASSFLGNSGNTIYF.

V and J are TRBV4-3 and TRBJ2-2, with 8 nucleotides matching TRBD1. The germline CDR1 and CDR2 sequences are LGHNA and YSLEER. This CDR3 has 14 residues. J was trimmed by 0 bases and V by 9 bases; bases with no gene match: 3. DNA of the CDR3: TGCGCCAGTACGGACAGGGCGAACACCGGGGAGCTGTTTTTT. Its protein product is CASTDRANTGELFF.

The V gene is TRBV6-1, the J gene TRBJ1-5; possibly TRBD1 for D (5 bases). The V and J ends lost 4 bases and 2 bases respectively, with 18 bases between them. CDR1 and CDR2 from the germline V gene are MNHNS and SASEGT. The CDR3 length is 17 residues. The CDR3 sequence: CASSVGWGEGGNQPQHF. In DNA, the CDR3 is TGTGCCAGCAGTGTAGGGTGGGGAGAAGGGGGCAATCAGCCCCAGCATTTT.

This clone has a handful of counts. The V gene is TRBV28, the J gene TRBJ1-5, with D perhaps TRBD1 (6 bases). Germline lookup yields CDR1 MDHEN and CDR2 SYDVKM. CDR3 length: 18 residues. The germline V and J ends were trimmed by 2 bases and 5 bases, with 22 bases remaining between them. CDR3 sequence reads: CASSLPLGGAWGDQPQHF. The CDR3 nucleotides are TGTGCCAGCAGTTTACCGCTGGGGGGGGCCTGGGGAGATCAGCCCCAGCATTTT.

In its sample, this clone was seen once. This chain's CDR3 is CASAGESGSSYEQYF. CDR3 nucleotide sequence: TGTGCCAGCGCGGGTGAGTCCGGCAGCTCCTACGAGCAGTACTTC. V is TRBV11-3 and J is TRBJ2-7; possibly TRBD2 for D (5 bases). V was trimmed by 8 bases and J by 0 bases, leaving 17 bases between them. The germline V gene has CDR1 SGHNT and CDR2 YENEEA. CDR3 length: 15 amino acids.

This clone was seen only a few times. The CDR3 bases are TGCGCCAGCAGCTCCCGTGAACAGACCCCTCGGGGCTACACCTTC. It codes for CASSSREQTPRGYTF. V and J are TRBV5-1 and TRBJ1-2; D is unclear. The CDR3 runs 15 residues. CDR1 SGHRS and CDR2 YFSETQ come from the germline V gene. With 3 bases removed from V and 8 bases from J, the gap between germline ends came to 20 bases.

This rearrangement joins TRBV3-1 (or the pseudogene TRBV3-2) to TRBJ2-7; 7 positions match TRBD2. Germline V lookup: CDR1 LGHDT, CDR2 YNNKEL (reference sequence). V lost 10 bases to trimming and J lost 3 bases; unmatched junction nucleotides: 6. The CDR3 totals 12 residues. The CDR3 is CATGGGVYEQYF. The CDR3 nucleotides are TGTGCCACCGGGGGAGGGGTCTACGAGCAGTACTTC.

V and J are TRBV28 and TRBJ2-2; TRBD2 matches 11 bases. The CDR3 consists of 13 residues. V lost 8 bases and J lost 6; bases outside the gene matches: 2. Germline CDR1 MDHEN, CDR2 SYDVKM. CDR3: CASGLAGPGELFF. Written as DNA, the CDR3 is TGTGCCAGCGGACTAGCGGGTCCCGGGGAGCTGTTTTTT.

The rearrangement links TRBV5-6 to TRBJ1-2; the match to TRBD1 covers 7 bases. Germline V CDR1 and CDR2: SGHDT, YYEEEE. J gave up 5 bases and V 0 bases, and 13 bases lay outside the gene matches. The CDR3 spans 17 residues. The CDR3 loop reads CASSLGSGLTGYYGYTF. The CDR3 DNA reads TGTGCCAGCAGCTTGGGGTCTGGGCTGACAGGGTATTATGGCTACACCTTC.

Remarks on this clone: The junction departs from germline at one end; a sequencing error may be responsible. The chain joins TRBV6-1 to TRBJ1-2, with D possibly matching TRBD1 (6 bases). This CDR3 contains 13 residues. The germline gives CDR1 MNHNS, CDR2 SASEGT. Here the CDR3 DNA reads TGTGCCAGCAGTCAAGCGGACAGCTATGGCTACACCTTC. Translation gives CASSQADSYGYTF.

This chain links TRBV7-2 with TRBJ2-5; TRBD2 aligns across 11 bases. Trimming cost V 5 bases and J 4 bases; bases outside gene matches: 9. The CDR3 spans 16 residues. Germline V CDR1 and CDR2: SGHTA, FQGNSA. CDR3 sequence reads: CASSVGLAGGSETQYF. CDR3 coding DNA: TGTGCCAGCAGCGTCGGTCTAGCGGGAGGCTCAGAGACCCAGTACTTC.

This sequence joins TRBV7-7 and TRBJ2-5; D gene ambiguous. The CDR3 consists of 14 residues. Per the germline V gene, CDR1 is SSHAT and CDR2 is FNYEAQ (reference sequence). Trimming left V 0 bases short and J 1 base short, with 6 bases between. DNA of the CDR3: TGTGCCAGCAGCTTAGCTCACGGCCAAGAGACCCAGTACTTC. Translated: CASSLAHGQETQYF.

The CDR3: CASSQTRAISYEQYF. CDR3 DNA sequence: TGTGCCAGCAGCCAGACAAGAGCCATTTCCTACGAGCAGTACTTC. This chain joins TRBV6-5 and TRBJ2-7; D uncertain. The CDR3 extends over 15 amino acids. The V gene's germline CDR1 is MNHEY and CDR2 SVGAGI. Trimming removed 6 bases at V and 1 base at J, with 16 bases between.

The V and J genes are TRBV5-1 and TRBJ1-6; 8 nucleotides align to TRBD1. CDR1 and CDR2 from the germline V gene are SGHRS and YFSETQ. J gave up 7 bases and V 4 bases, and 7 bases lay outside the gene matches. The CDR3 sequence is 15 residues long. CDR3 in amino acids: CASSPQGQGNSPLHF. CDR3 nucleotides: TGCGCCAGCAGCCCCCAAGGACAGGGCAATTCACCCCTCCACTTT.

V usage is TRBV5-5 and J usage is TRBJ2-3, with 8 bases fitting TRBD2. In germline, CDR1 is SGHKS, CDR2 YYEKEE (reference sequence). V dropped 2 bases and J dropped 4; count of bases not matched to a gene: 3. This CDR3 has 14 amino acids. The CDR3 nucleotides read TGTGCCAGCAGCTTATGGACTAGCTCAGATACGCAGTATTTT. Translated, it gives CASSLWTSSDTQYF.

DNA for the CDR3: TGTGCCAGCAGCCCCGAGTCTGGGGGGGGGATTTCACCCCTCCACTTT. Translation: CASSPESGGGISPLHF. V gene TRBV7-2 combines with J gene TRBJ1-6; D is perhaps TRBD1 (5 bases). Deletions cut 5 bases from V and 9 bases from J, with 20 bases between. The CDR3 length is 16 residues. Germline lookup yields CDR1 SGHTA and CDR2 FQGNSA.